The clone carrying this TCR beta chain came up many times. These data come from a study of T cell clones after liver transplantation. Study-level information: Post-transplant blood was tracked for graft-donor-reactive T cell clones identified in a pre-transplant mixed lymphocyte reaction. Samples came pre-transplant, pre-randomization before withdrawal, and post-randomization after withdrawal ended. Three of the eight recipients were HCV-positive; the rest had non-autoimmune, non-viral transplant indications.

Some clones are missing from TCRdb's copy, which holds only in-frame ones; the method was immunoSEQ multiplex PCR. The sample includes tens of thousands of clones, 60% to 80% of them seen just once. Unstimulated PBMCs were sorted into CD3+CD4+ and CD3+CD8+ populations. The origin of this receptor is a human donor who received a liver transplant. Specimen: CD4+ T cells from blood, collected before liver transplant.

CDR3: CASSTGAQTYEQYF. The CDR3 DNA follows: TGTGCCAGCTCAACGGGTGCCCAGACCTACGAGCAGTACTTC. This chain connects TRBV18 to TRBJ2-7; D remains unclear. The V end was cut by 5 bases, the J end by 2 bases, with 13 bases between. The CDR3 length is 14 residues. The germline CDR1 and CDR2 sequences are KGHSH and LQKENI.